This T cell receptor (beta chain) emerged from a study of T-cell reconstitution after alpha-beta-depleted transplantation in children (dated by TCRdb to about 2016). Turning to the overall study: Using TCR repertoire profiling, the study quantitatively followed how T-cell immune reconstitution unfolded in children after TCRalphabeta/CD19-depleted allogeneic hematopoietic cell transplantation. Study-level results and caveats: Over subsequent months, a decline in hyperexpanded clone frequencies was noted, and after one year, T-cell counts and TCRbeta diversity were mostly ascribed to newly produced T cells. In some patients, the high TCRbeta diversity seen at day 60 was put down to recipient T cells and intrathymic progenitors that had survived conditioning. The apparently early recovery of alphabetaT-cell counts about two months after transplant reportedly depended on only several hundred rapidly expanded clones that came from non-depleted graft cells.

The method behind the library was PCR. The listed sequencing device is Illumina HiSeq 2500. Molecular barcoding was employed in the preparation of TCR libraries, with unique molecular identifiers being used to normalize TCRbeta repertoire quantification. TCRdb passed the public sequencing reads through fastp at Q25 and MiXCR, retaining productive beta sequences. Identical CDR3 proteins give one entry, which carries the most common genes and DNA. In this sample the table shows 800,000 to 1,000,000 distinct CDR3 sequences, about 30% of which occur a single time. The ten most abundant clones make up around 30% of the sample. This specimen's treatment or condition label, interpreted: allogeneic hematopoietic cell transplantation with graft depleted of TCRalphabeta T cells and CD19 B cells. The children who served as transplant recipients had been given grafts of TCRalphabeta/CD19-depleted allogeneic hematopoietic cells.

Germline trimming amounts to 3 bases on V and 4 bases on J, with 27 as the count of junction bases outside the gene matches. Taken from cysteine to phenylalanine, the CDR3 has 21 residues. The retained sequence is limited to the CDR3, 63 bases, with the frame set at the first base. Of note for this clonotype: Its antigen specificity is not known. Base qualities are not at hand, and no much larger clone is one base apart.

The sequences come from PBMCs, mostly from graft donor cells, collected 360 days after TCRalphabeta/CD19-depleted stem cell transplant. Recombination linked TRBV12-3 or TRBV12-4 to TRBJ2-7; the central 7 bases match TRBD1. The sequence derives from a boy younger than two who had a stem cell transplant for SCID, so the T cells may come from the graft donor. In nucleotide form, the sequence is TGTGCCAGCAGTTTCCTTCCCCCGGGTAGGGTGCGAAGGGGGCCTTATTACGAGCAGTACTTC. This is translated as CASSFLPPGRVRRGPYYEQYF.